This record covers a single T cell receptor beta chain. Its antigen is as yet unknown. Each CDR3 protein gets one entry after TCRdb re-called the reads with MiXCR. The table has around 64,000 distinct CDR3 sequences, around 21% seen once. CDR3 size: 12 residues. Trimming took off 7 bases at V and 4 bases at J, with 11 bases between the two ends. The germline V gene encodes CDR1 LNHDA and CDR2 SQIVND (reference sequence). These data come from a study of type 1 regulatory T cells. About the research overall: T-allo10 is a Tr1-enriched, alloantigen-specific CD4 T cell product made in vitro.

General observations from the study: Tr1 cells had a more restricted TCR repertoire than non-Tr1 cells.

Sequenced: cultured type 1 regulatory T (Tr1) cells, either the whole culture or a sorted fraction (not recorded which). The chain couples TRBV19 to TRBJ2-7; D gene unclear. The receptor's source is a human donor in good health. The CDR3 nucleotides read TGTGCCAGTATATGTAGGGTATACGAGCAGTACTTC. Its protein product is CASICRVYEQYF.